Listed here are 8 T cell receptor beta chains from one sample, sequenced in a study of patients and donors after allogeneic stem cell transplantation. TCRdb analysed the RT-PCR reads with MiXCR anew, one entry per CDR3 protein. This sample carries about 24,000 distinct CDR3 sequences, less than 45% of them seen once, and the ten largest clones take roughly three quarters. The material sequenced was blood, either unsorted or a sorted T cell fraction (not recorded which). The receptor source for this set is a human donor who was either an allogeneic HSCT recipient or a stem cell or donor lymphocyte infusion donor (not recorded which). It is not recorded whose cells these are; they may come from a transplant donor.

This chain joins TRBV27 and TRBJ2-3; 9 bases line up with TRBD1. Germline trimming cut 0 bases from V and 2 bases from J; bases unmatched to any gene: 6. Germline values: CDR1 MNHEY, CDR2 SMNVEV (reference sequence). This CDR3 has 17 residues. As DNA, the CDR3 is TGTGCCAGCAGTTTATCGTGGACAGGGGCTTACACAGATACGCAGTATTTT. Translating gives CASSLSWTGAYTDTQYF.

This clonotype has a handful of counts. CDR3 in DNA: TGCGCCAGCAGCTTGGGACAGGGGCTAGGGCAGCCCCAGCATTTT. It codes for CASSLGQGLGQPQHF. The chain links TRBV5-1 to TRBJ1-5, with TRBD1 matching over 8 bases. The CDR3 covers 15 residues. V was clipped by 0 bases and J by 7 bases; unmatched bases: 6. Germline V lookup: CDR1 SGHRS, CDR2 YFSETQ.

This chain uses TRBV9 with TRBJ2-5; D possibly uses TRBD1 or TRBD2 (5 bases each). The CDR3 spans 15 residues. The V gene's germline CDR1 is SGDLS and CDR2 YYNGEE. Between the trimmed V and J ends, which lost 0 bases and 9 bases, there was a span of 18 bases. CDR3 in DNA: TGTGCCAGCAGCGTAGTGGAGCGGACCTTGGGGGCCCAGTACTTC. This encodes CASSVVERTLGAQYF.

This rearrangement joins TRBV5-6 to TRBJ1-2; 12 nucleotides agree with TRBD1. Trimming took 1 base from V and 3 from J; bases not matched to a gene: 4. Germline-derived CDR1 and CDR2 are SGHDT and YYEEEE. The CDR3 has 16 amino acids. The CDR3 sequence: CASSLFGTGGHYGYTF. CDR3 DNA sequence: TGTGCCAGCAGCTTGTTCGGGACAGGGGGCCACTATGGCTACACCTTC.

In this sample, this clonotype turned up a few times. The chain carries TRBV5-1 and TRBJ1-1, with unresolved D. The CDR3 runs 14 residues. Trimming removed 0 bases from V and 10 bases from J, with 16 bases in between. Germline V lookup: CDR1 SGHRS, CDR2 YFSETQ. The CDR3 sequence is CASSLETITGLAFF. In DNA form, the CDR3 reads TGCGCCAGCAGCTTGGAGACTATTACCGGCCTAGCTTTCTTT.

This chain uses TRBV3-1 with TRBJ2-1, with 9 bases matching TRBD2. Germline trimming cut 5 bases from V and 10 bases from J; bases unmatched to any gene: 12. There are 15 residues in the CDR3. In germline, CDR1 is LGHDT, CDR2 YNNKEL (reference sequence). CDR3 residues: CASSFSGGPLREQFF. The CDR3 DNA follows: TGTGCCAGCAGCTTTAGCGGGGGCCCACTAAGGGAGCAGTTCTTC.

The V call is TRBV7-9, the J call TRBJ1-4; 7 nucleotides match TRBD1. The junction had 8 bases not matched to a gene; V was cut back by 6 bases and J by 7 bases. The CDR3 is made up of 14 amino acids. Germline V gene lookup returns CDR1 SEHNR and CDR2 FQNEAQ (reference sequence). The DNA for the CDR3 is TGTGCCAGCAGTCCCGGGACAGCAGGTGAAAAACTGTTTTTT. Translated: CASSPGTAGEKLFF.

This clonotype was detected a few times. The V and J genes are TRBV5-1 and TRBJ1-3, with 10 bases that match TRBD1. The CDR3 has 18 amino acids. V was clipped by 2 bases and J by 0 bases; unmatched bases: 8. The germline CDR1 and CDR2 sequences are SGHRS and YFSETQ. CDR3 residues: CASSFGTGAPFSGNTIYF. CDR3 coding DNA: TGCGCCAGCAGCTTTGGGACAGGGGCTCCGTTCTCTGGAAACACCATATATTTT.